The clone carrying this T cell receptor beta chain was counted at least ten times. Its cognate antigen is unknown. TCRdb reprocessed the RACE reads via MiXCR and lists one record per CDR3 protein. The repertoire consists of under 60,000 distinct CDR3 sequences, with approximately 11% occurring once and the leading ten covering approximately 1.8%. Noted time point: patch test 1, 2 weeks after DPC sensitization. Documented treatment: therapeutic diphenylcyclopropenone sensitization with weekly scalp DPC. The template was total RNA from unfractionated whole blood. The data stem from a study of human T cells and chemical hapten exposure. Overall study results and limits: No change in TCRs above 1 in 1000 frequency was produced by DPC sensitization.

The sample here was whole blood, taken in connection with sensitization to the hapten diphenylcyclopropenone (DPC). This sequence was found in a woman in her 40s with alopecia areata. Some clones in this sample may be carry-over from other donors' samples.

Here the CDR3 DNA reads TGTGCCAGCAGCTTATATGTGGGGCGGACAGATACGCAGTATTTT. Residues: CASSLYVGRTDTQYF. The V gene is TRBV7-2, the J gene TRBJ2-3, with a tentative D call TRBD1 (5 bases). The CDR3 is 15 residues long. Trimming stripped 2 bases from V and 3 bases from J, with 12 bases between. Germline assignment: CDR1 SGHTA and CDR2 FQGNSA. Supplemented by reference TRBV7-2 and TRBJ2-3, the full variable domain reads GAGVSQSPSNKVTEKGKDVELRCDPISGHTALYWYRQSLGQGLEFLIYFQGNSAPDKSGLPSDRFSAERTGGSVSTLTIQRTQQEDSAVYLCASSLYVGRTDTQYFGPGTRLTVL.